A selection of T cell receptor beta chains follows, all from one sample in a study of vaccination and CD4 T cells after COVID-19. TCRdb re-derived calls from the PCR reads in MiXCR, one entry per CDR3 protein. The table has fewer than 20,000 distinct CDR3 sequences, more than 45% seen once. Their antigen targets remain unknown. The sequencing input was CD4+ T cells from blood, cultured in vitro. These receptors were taken from a human donor who had recovered from COVID-19. CDR3s include the opening cysteine and the closing phenylalanine or tryptophan. D genes are given only for firm matches. Only part of the rows carry a size: once, few, many, or a class if the clone is expanded.

NA	TRBV19	TRBJ1-2	TRBD1	TGTGCCAGCACAGCGTTCCGGACAGGGGGGTCGGGCTATGGCTACACCTTC	CASTAFRTGGSGYGYTF
few	TRBV7-8	TRBJ2-2	TRBD2	TGTGCCAGCAGCTTTGCCCCAGGGCTAGCGGTCCCCGGGGAGCTGTTTTTT	CASSFAPGLAVPGELFF
few	TRBV14	TRBJ2-3	NA	TGTGCCAGCAGCCAAGAGGACACCTACACAGATACGCAGTATTTT	CASSQEDTYTDTQYF
NA	TRBV6-1	TRBJ2-7	NA	TGTGCCAGCAGTGCCGGATCCCTCTACGAGCAGTACTTC	CASSAGSLYEQYF
NA	TRBV21-1	TRBJ1-6	NA	TGTGCCAGCAGCAAACATCTCGGACAGGGAGAGAATTCACCCCTCCACTTT	CASSKHLGQGENSPLHF
NA	TRBV6-1	TRBJ2-3	NA	TGTGCCAGCAGTGATCGTTTCGGAAGGGGGACCACAGATACGCAGTATTTT	CASSDRFGRGTTDTQYF
NA	TRBV10-3	TRBJ1-1	NA	TGTGCCATCAGTGAGCTGCAGGCACCGCTAGTTGAAGCTTTCTTT	CAISELQAPLVEAFF
few	TRBV20-1	TRBJ2-7	NA	TGCAGTGCTAGAGATCTGCGCGCCACCTACGAGCAGTACTTC	CSARDLRATYEQYF
NA	TRBV6-1	TRBJ2-7	TRBD1	TGTGCCAGCAGTGAGGGTCGGGACAGAACCTACGAGCAGTACTTC	CASSEGRDRTYEQYF
few	TRBV27	TRBJ1-2	TRBD1	TGTGCCGCCCGGGACAGGGGGCAGGGTGGCTACACCTTC	CAARDRGQGGYTF